Below, 24 T cell receptor beta chains from the same sample are listed, as sequenced in a study of human T cells and chemical hapten exposure. This sample's time point: patch test 2, 6 weeks after DPC sensitization. The treatment was: therapeutic diphenylcyclopropenone sensitization with weekly scalp DPC. Unfractionated whole blood was the source from which total RNA was extracted. TCRdb re-called the RACE reads through MiXCR, storing one row per CDR3 protein. Of roughly 40,000 distinct CDR3 sequences listed, approximately 9.5% are singletons. The source material was whole blood, sampled in connection with sensitization to the hapten diphenylcyclopropenone (DPC). The receptors come from a woman aged 30 to 39 with alopecia areata. Some clones in this sample may be carry-over from other donors' samples.

This clonotype showed up many times. V and J are TRBV9 and TRBJ2-7, with TRBD1 identical over 7 bases. Germline CDR1 SGDLS, CDR2 YYNGEE. V lost 3 bases to trimming and J lost 2 bases; unmatched junction nucleotides: 2. CDR3 length equals 13 residues. The CDR3 DNA follows: TGTGCCAGCAGCGGACAGGGCGCCTACGAGCAGTACTTC. Translated, it gives CASSGQGAYEQYF.

The rearrangement joins TRBV23-1 to TRBJ2-2; D is undetermined. TRBV23-1 is classed as an ORF, of uncertain function. Trimming took 4 bases from V and 1 from J, leaving 10 bases between them. The CDR3 is made up of 15 amino acids. The CDR3 is CASSLTGENTGELFF. The CDR3 DNA follows: TGCGCCAGCAGTCTAACTGGGGAGAACACCGGGGAGCTGTTTTTT.

This clonotype was seen a few times. This chain joins TRBV28 and TRBJ2-1; 9 bases line up with TRBD1. CDR1 is MDHEN and CDR2 is SYDVKM in the germline V gene. The CDR3 loop spans 14 amino acids. The J segment lost 8 bases and the V segment lost 5 bases, leaving 7 bases of the junction unmatched. The CDR3 DNA reads TGTGCCAGCAGTCCCTACAGGGGGCTTGATGAGCAGTTCTTC. This sequence encodes CASSPYRGLDEQFF.

This clonotype was observed many times. The rearrangement uses TRBV4-3 and TRBJ2-6, with D perhaps matching TRBD1 or TRBD2 (5 bases each). The CDR3 consists of 17 residues. Trimming cost V 1 base and J 4 bases, with 14 bases left between them. Per germline, CDR1 LGHNA and CDR2 YSLEER. The chain's CDR3 is CASSQGLMWDGANVLTF. For the CDR3, the DNA is TGCGCCAGCAGCCAAGGCTTGATGTGGGACGGGGCCAACGTCCTGACTTTC.

The rearrangement uses TRBV30 and TRBJ1-6; TRBD1 is a possible D gene (5 bases). Germline CDR1 and CDR2: GTSNPN and SVGIG (reference sequence). CDR3 size: 13 residues. With 5 bases removed from V and 10 bases from J, the gap between germline ends came to 15 bases. The CDR3 is CAWVTDSGSPLHF. The CDR3, as DNA: TGTGCCTGGGTTACTGACAGTGGATCACCCCTCCACTTT. Looking up the rest from reference TRBV30 and TRBJ1-6 gives the full variable domain: SQTIHQWPATLVQPVGSPLSLECTVEGTSNPNLYWYRQAAGRGLQLLFYSVGIGQISSEVPQNLSASRPQDRQFILSSKKLLLSDSGFYLCAWVTDSGSPLHFGNGTRLTVT.

The gene calls are TRBV7-6 and TRBJ1-3; D is ambiguous. V was trimmed by 4 bases and J by 0 bases, leaving 16 bases between them. Germline CDR1 is SGHVS and CDR2 is FNYEAQ. This CDR3 is 17 amino acids long. CDR3: CASSYLSTESSGNTIYF. The DNA of the CDR3 is TGTGCCAGCAGCTACCTTTCGACCGAATCCTCTGGAAACACCATATATTTT.

This clonotype was detected a few times. The V call is TRBV7-6, the J call TRBJ2-1; 12 nucleotides align to TRBD2. The trim removed 4 bases at V and 4 bases at J, leaving 2 bases unmatched. Germline assignment: CDR1 SGHVS and CDR2 FNYEAQ. This CDR3 comprises 15 residues. The CDR3 nucleotides read TGTGCCAGCAGCTCTAGCGGGGGGGGTTACAATGAGCAGTTCTTC. Encoded protein: CASSSSGGGYNEQFF.

This clonotype was observed a handful of times. This chain joins TRBV30 and TRBJ1-6; 10 bases fit TRBD1. The V segment lost 4 bases and the J segment 9 bases; nucleotides outside the gene matches: 12. The CDR3 has 16 residues. Germline V gives CDR1 GTSNPN, CDR2 SVGIG (reference sequence). The CDR3, as DNA: TGTGCCTGGAATCCGGGACAGGGGAAGCGGAGTTCACCCCTCCACTTT. It encodes CAWNPGQGKRSSPLHF.

Only a few counts were recorded for this clonotype. This chain links TRBV30 with TRBJ2-7, with unresolved D. The CDR3 contains 13 residues. With 2 bases removed from V and 3 bases from J, the gap between germline ends came to 11 bases. CDR1 is GTSNPN, CDR2 SVGIG, per germline (reference sequence). CDR3 DNA: TGTGCCTGGAGTCGTACGTTGGGCTACGAGCAGTACTTC. It codes for CAWSRTLGYEQYF.

This clonotype was seen ten or more times. The V gene is TRBV19, the J gene TRBJ2-2, with D uncertain. This CDR3 spans 15 amino acids. V was pared by 4 bases and J by 0 bases, with 9 bases between. Germline CDR1 reads LNHDA; CDR2 reads SQIVND (reference sequence). The CDR3 DNA is TGTGCCAGTAGTAGCCCGGGCACGAACACCGGGGAGCTGTTTTTT. Translating it yields CASSSPGTNTGELFF.

This sequence joins TRBV5-5 and TRBJ2-3; D may be TRBD1 or TRBD2 (5 bases each). Trimming left V 0 bases short and J 0 bases short, with 11 bases between. The germline V gene encodes CDR1 SGHKS and CDR2 YYEKEE (reference sequence). The CDR3 totals 16 residues. The CDR3 DNA reads TGTGCCAGCAGCTTGGGCGGGCAGGGTAGCACAGATACGCAGTATTTT. Amino acid sequence: CASSLGGQGSTDTQYF.

This clonotype was found many times. The gene calls are TRBV28 and TRBJ2-1; the D is unclear. Germline CDR1 is MDHEN and CDR2 is SYDVKM. This CDR3 is 12 amino acids long. Trimming took 2 bases from V and 7 from J, leaving 6 bases between them. The CDR3 loop is CASSLKGNEQFF. In nucleotides, the CDR3 is TGTGCCAGCAGTTTAAAGGGAAATGAGCAGTTCTTC.

In this sample, this clonotype turned up many times. This sequence joins TRBV7-2 and TRBJ2-1, with TRBD2 matching 9 bases. This CDR3 has 15 residues. J gave up 5 bases and V 5 bases, and 7 bases lay outside the gene matches. CDR1 is SGHTA and CDR2 is FQGNSA in the germline V gene. The CDR3 loop is CASSTRGGNDNEQFF. DNA for the CDR3: TGTGCCAGCAGCACGCGGGGGGGCAACGACAATGAGCAGTTCTTC.

This clonotype was seen a few times. The V and J genes are TRBV5-8 and TRBJ2-7; D is uncertain. The CDR3 loop spans 13 amino acids. Trimming took off 1 base at V and 3 bases at J, with 8 bases between the two ends. Germline V gene lookup returns CDR1 SGHTS and CDR2 YDEGEE. CDR3 region: CASSLQAFYEQYF. The CDR3 DNA reads as TGTGCCAGCAGCTTGCAGGCCTTCTACGAGCAGTACTTC. Using reference TRBV5-8 and TRBJ2-7 for the parts outside the CDR3, the full variable domain is EAGVTQSPTHLIKTRGQQATLRCSPISGHTSVYWYQQALGLGLQFLLWYDEGEERNRGNFPPRFSGRQFPNYSSELNVNALELEDSALYLCASSLQAFYEQYFGPGTRLTVT.

This clonotype has ten or more counts. V and J are TRBV7-2 and TRBJ1-6; D gene unclear. The CDR3 contains 14 residues. Germline values: CDR1 SGHTA, CDR2 FQGNSA. Trimming stripped 5 bases from V and 11 bases from J, with 16 bases between. In DNA form, the CDR3 reads TGTGCCAGCAGCCTCACCGGGCAAGCCCCACCCCTCCACTTT. Translated, it gives CASSLTGQAPPLHF.

In its sample, this clonotype was seen many times. The chain carries TRBV7-2 and TRBJ2-7; D may correspond to TRBD1 or TRBD2 (6 bases each). This CDR3 comprises 14 residues. The germline V gene has CDR1 SGHTA and CDR2 FQGNSA. Trimming took 5 bases from V and 6 from J, leaving 17 bases between them. The chain's CDR3 is CASSLRGPAPEQYF. CDR3 nucleotides: TGTGCCAGCAGCCTCCGGGGGCCAGCACCCGAGCAGTACTTC.

This clonotype came up many times. V is TRBV9 and J is TRBJ2-1; D unclear. The V end was cut by 0 bases, the J end by 8 bases, with 12 bases between. The CDR3 is 14 amino acids. Germline V gives CDR1 SGDLS, CDR2 YYNGEE. CDR3 coding DNA: TGTGCCAGCAGCGTAGCCGGCTCTAGTGATGAGCAGTTCTTC. Residues: CASSVAGSSDEQFF. The variable domain in full, completed from reference TRBV9 and TRBJ2-1, reads DSGVTQTPKHLITATGQRVTLRCSPRSGDLSVYWYQQSLDQGLQFLIQYYNGEERAKGNILERFSAQQFPDLHSELNLSSLELGDSALYFCASSVAGSSDEQFFGPGTRLTVL.

V gene TRBV28 combines with J gene TRBJ1-6; tentatively, D is TRBD1 (5 bases). The V and J ends lost 4 bases and 11 bases respectively, with 9 bases between them. The CDR3 has 12 residues. The germline V gene encodes CDR1 MDHEN and CDR2 SYDVKM. This chain's CDR3 is CASSSKGPPLHF. The CDR3 bases are TGTGCCAGCAGTTCGAAGGGGCCACCCCTCCACTTT. Filled out from reference TRBV28 and TRBJ1-6, the complete variable domain reads DVKVTQSSRYLVKRTGEKVFLECVQDMDHENMFWYRQDPGLGLRLIYFSYDVKMKEKGDIPEGYSVSREKKERFSLILESASTNQTSMYLCASSSKGPPLHFGNGTRLTVT.

This clonotype was observed a handful of times. The gene calls are TRBV10-3 and TRBJ2-1; D call uncertain. CDR1 ENHRY and CDR2 SYGVKD come from the germline V gene. V lost 5 bases and J 7 bases, leaving 6 bases between the germline ends. This CDR3 has 11 residues. CDR3 amino acids: CAISTTNEQFF. DNA for the CDR3: TGTGCCATCAGTACAACGAATGAGCAGTTCTTC.

This clonotype showed up many times. The rearrangement joins TRBV7-2 to TRBJ2-5; the match to TRBD2 covers 9 bases. The CDR3 spans 16 residues. V trimming: 5 bases; J trimming: 2 bases; junction bases outside the gene matches: 9. Germline CDR1 and CDR2: SGHTA and FQGNSA. CDR3 DNA sequence: TGTGCCAGCAGCAACCTGGGACTAGCTACTCAAGAGACCCAGTACTTC. It translates to CASSNLGLATQETQYF.

This clonotype was detected only a few times. The chain links TRBV6-2 or TRBV6-3 to TRBJ2-3; 8 bases map to TRBD1. After removal of 8 bases from V and 3 bases from J, the junction contained 7 bases not matched to a gene. The CDR3 contains 14 residues. Germline assignment: CDR1 MNHEY and CDR2 SVGEGT. CDR3 sequence (DNA): TGTGCCAGCGGAAATAGACAGGGGACAGATACGCAGTATTTT. This codes for CASGNRQGTDTQYF.

The chain is built from TRBV20-1 and TRBJ1-2, with unresolved D. The CDR3 loop spans 15 amino acids. Germline loops: CDR1 DFQATT, CDR2 SNEGSKA (reference sequence). V was shortened by 1 base and J by 5 bases, with 17 bases between the two germline ends. The CDR3 loop reads CSARGRLDLGYGYTF. CDR3 bases: TGCAGTGCTAGAGGGCGCTTGGATCTGGGGTATGGCTACACCTTC.

The chain is built from TRBV29-1 and TRBJ2-1; possibly TRBD1 for D (5 bases). The germline V gene encodes CDR1 SQVTM and CDR2 ANQGSEA. CDR3 size: 13 residues. Between the trimmed V and J ends, which lost 3 bases and 7 bases, there was a span of 13 bases. This CDR3 is CSVEKRQTNEQFF. The CDR3 DNA is TGCAGCGTTGAGAAGCGACAGACTAATGAGCAGTTCTTC.

This clonotype has a handful of counts. V and J are TRBV20-1 and TRBJ1-6, with a tentative D call TRBD1 (5 bases). The germline V gene encodes CDR1 DFQATT and CDR2 SNEGSKA (reference sequence). V lost 0 bases and J 14 bases, leaving 17 bases between the germline ends. The CDR3 consists of 14 residues. The CDR3, as DNA: TGCAGTGCTAGAGATTTGGACACCTTCGGGTCCCTCCACTTT. Encoded protein: CSARDLDTFGSLHF.